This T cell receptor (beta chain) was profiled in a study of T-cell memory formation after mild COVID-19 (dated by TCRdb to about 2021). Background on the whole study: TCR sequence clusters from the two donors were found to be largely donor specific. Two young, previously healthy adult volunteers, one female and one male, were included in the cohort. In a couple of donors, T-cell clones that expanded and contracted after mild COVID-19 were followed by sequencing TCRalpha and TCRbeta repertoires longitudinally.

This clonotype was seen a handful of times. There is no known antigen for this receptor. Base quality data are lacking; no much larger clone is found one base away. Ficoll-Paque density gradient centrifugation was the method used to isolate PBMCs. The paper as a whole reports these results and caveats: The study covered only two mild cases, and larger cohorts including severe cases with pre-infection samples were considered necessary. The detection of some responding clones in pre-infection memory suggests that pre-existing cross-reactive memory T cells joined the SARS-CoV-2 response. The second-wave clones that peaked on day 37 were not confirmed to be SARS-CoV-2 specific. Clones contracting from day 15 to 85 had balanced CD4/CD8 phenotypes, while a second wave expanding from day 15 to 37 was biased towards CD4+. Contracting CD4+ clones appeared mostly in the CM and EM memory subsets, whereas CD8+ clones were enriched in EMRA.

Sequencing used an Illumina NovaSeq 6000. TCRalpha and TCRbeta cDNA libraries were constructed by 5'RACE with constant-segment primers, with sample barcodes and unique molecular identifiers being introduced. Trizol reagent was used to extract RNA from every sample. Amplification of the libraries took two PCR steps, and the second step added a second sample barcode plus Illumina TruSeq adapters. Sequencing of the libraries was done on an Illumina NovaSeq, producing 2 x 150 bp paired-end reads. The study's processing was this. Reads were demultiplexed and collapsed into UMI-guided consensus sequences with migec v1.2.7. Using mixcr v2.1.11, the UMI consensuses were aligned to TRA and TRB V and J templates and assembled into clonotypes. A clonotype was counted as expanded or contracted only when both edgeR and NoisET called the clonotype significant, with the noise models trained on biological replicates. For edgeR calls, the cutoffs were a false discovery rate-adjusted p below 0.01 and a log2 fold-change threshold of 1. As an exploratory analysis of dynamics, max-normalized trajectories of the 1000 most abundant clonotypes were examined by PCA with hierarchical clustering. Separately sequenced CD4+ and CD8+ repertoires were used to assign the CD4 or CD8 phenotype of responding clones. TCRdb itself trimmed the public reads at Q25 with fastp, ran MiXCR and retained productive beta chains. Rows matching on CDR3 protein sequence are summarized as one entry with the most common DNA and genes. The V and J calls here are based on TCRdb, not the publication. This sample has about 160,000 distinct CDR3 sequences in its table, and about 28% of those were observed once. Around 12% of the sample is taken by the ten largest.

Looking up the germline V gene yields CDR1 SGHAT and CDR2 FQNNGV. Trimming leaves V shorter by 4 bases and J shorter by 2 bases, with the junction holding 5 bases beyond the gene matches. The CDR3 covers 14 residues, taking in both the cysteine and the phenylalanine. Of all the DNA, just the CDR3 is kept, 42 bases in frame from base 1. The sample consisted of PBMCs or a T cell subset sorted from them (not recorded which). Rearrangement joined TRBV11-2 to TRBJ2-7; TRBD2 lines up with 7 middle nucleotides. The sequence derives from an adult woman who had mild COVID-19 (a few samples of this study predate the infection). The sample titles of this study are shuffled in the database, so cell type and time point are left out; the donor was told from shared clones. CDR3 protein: CASSSGLVTYEQYF. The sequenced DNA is TGTGCCAGCAGCTCTGGACTAGTAACCTACGAGCAGTACTTC.